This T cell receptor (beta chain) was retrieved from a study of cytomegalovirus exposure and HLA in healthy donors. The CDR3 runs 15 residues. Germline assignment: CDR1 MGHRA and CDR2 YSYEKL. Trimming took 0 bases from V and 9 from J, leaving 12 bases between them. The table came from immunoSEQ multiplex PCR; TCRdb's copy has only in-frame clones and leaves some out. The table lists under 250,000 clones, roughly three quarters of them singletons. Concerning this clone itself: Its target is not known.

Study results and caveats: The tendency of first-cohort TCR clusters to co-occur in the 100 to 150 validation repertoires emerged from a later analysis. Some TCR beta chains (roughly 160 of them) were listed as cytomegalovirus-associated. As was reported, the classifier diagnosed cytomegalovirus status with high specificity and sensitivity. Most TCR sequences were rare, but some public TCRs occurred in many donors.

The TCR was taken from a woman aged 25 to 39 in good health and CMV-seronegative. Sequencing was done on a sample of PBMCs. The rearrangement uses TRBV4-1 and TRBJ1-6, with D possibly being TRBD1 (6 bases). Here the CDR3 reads CASSQDDGGRSPLHF. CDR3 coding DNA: TGCGCCAGCAGCCAAGATGATGGGGGCCGTTCACCCCTCCACTTT.